The rows below give T cell receptor beta chains drawn from one sample of a study of regulatory T cells in long-lasting Graves disease. TCRdb processed the multiplex PCR reads anew with MiXCR; each CDR3 protein has one entry. The sample contains around 500,000 distinct CDR3 sequences, 15% to 20% of which appear only once. This sample was also put to use in a study of T cells in Graves' hyperthyroidism and ophthalmopathy.

The sequencing used peripheral blood mononuclear cells (PBMCs), collected at new diagnosis, from a patient treated with antithyroid drugs. These receptors all come from a woman in her forties or fifties with Graves disease. Each CDR3 is given with its conserved first and last residue. The D gene is left open where the match is weak. Expanded clones are given a class, and other clones once, few, many or no size at all.

j_call clone_size d_call v_call cdr3_nt cdr3_aa
TRBJ2-7 - TRBD2 TRBV27 TGTGCCAGCAGTCCCCGGGTAGCGGGGGGCCTAGTCGAGCAGTACTTC CASSPRVAGGLVEQYF
TRBJ1-2 many - TRBV2 TGTGCCAGCAGTGAAGCGGGGGGCCGTTCATATGGCTACACCTTC CASSEAGGRSYGYTF
TRBJ1-6 - - TRBV4-1 TGCGCCAGCAGCCAAGATCAGCTGGCCAGGAATTCACCCCTCCACTTT CASSQDQLARNSPLHF
TRBJ1-1 many - TRBV12-3/TRBV12-4 TGTGCCATAAGACAGGACTCCCCGAGCACTGAAGCTTTCTTT CAIRQDSPSTEAFF
TRBJ2-3 - TRBD1 TRBV11-1 TGTGCCAGCAGCTTCGGGACAGGGGGGGATACGCAGTATTTT CASSFGTGGDTQYF
TRBJ1-2 - - TRBV4-2 TGTGCCAGCAGCCAAGAGGGAACTACTAACTATGGCTACACCTTC CASSQEGTTNYGYTF
TRBJ1-5 - - TRBV5-8 TGTGCCAGCAGCTTCTTAAGCACCGCCTTCTTACCCCAGCATTTT CASSFLSTAFLPQHF
TRBJ1-1 many TRBD1 TRBV5-1 TGCGCCAGCAGCCCAACAGGGGTCCGAATGGTGAACACTGAAGCTTTCTTT CASSPTGVRMVNTEAFF
TRBJ2-7 few - TRBV20-1 TGCAGTGCTAGAGCAGGGTTTGAGCAGTACTTC CSARAGFEQYF
TRBJ2-4 - - TRBV4-1 TGCGCCAGCAGCCAATTGGGGGTCCGGGGGTCAGTAGCCAAAAACATTCAGTACTTC CASSQLGVRGSVAKNIQYF
TRBJ2-1 - TRBD2 TRBV11-2 TGTGCCAGCAGCCAGACTAGCGGGGGGGGGTTGGATGAGCAGTTCTTC CASSQTSGGGLDEQFF
TRBJ1-2 many - TRBV7-9 TGTGCCAGCAGCCCTAGTGGGGGCTACACCTTC CASSPSGGYTF